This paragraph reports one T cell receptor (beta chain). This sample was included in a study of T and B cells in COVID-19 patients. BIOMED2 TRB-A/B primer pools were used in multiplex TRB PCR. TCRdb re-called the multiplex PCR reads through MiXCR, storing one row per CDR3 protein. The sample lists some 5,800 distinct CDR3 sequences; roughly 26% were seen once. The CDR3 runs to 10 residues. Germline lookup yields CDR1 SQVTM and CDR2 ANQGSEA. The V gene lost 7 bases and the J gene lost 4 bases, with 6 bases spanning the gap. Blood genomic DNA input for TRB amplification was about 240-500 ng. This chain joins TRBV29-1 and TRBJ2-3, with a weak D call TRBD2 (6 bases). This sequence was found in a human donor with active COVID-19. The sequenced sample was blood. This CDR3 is CSGGADTQYF. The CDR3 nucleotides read TGCAGCGGGGGGGCAGATACGCAGTATTTT.